This passage covers 9 T cell receptor beta chains from one sample sequenced in a study of T cell responses to AZD1222 COVID-19 vaccine. Libraries were prepared by immunoSEQ multiplex PCR; TCRdb keeps only in-frame clonotypes and omits some of them. The repertoire holds some 120,000 clones, with 93% as singletons. The sample in question was peripheral blood, obtained on day 0 of AZD1222 vaccination. Source of these receptors: an adult in good health.

The J gene is TRBJ1-2, the V gene TRBV18; D unclear. V lost 3 bases and J lost 3, with 8 bases in between. The CDR3 consists of 13 residues. Germline CDR1 is KGHSH and CDR2 is LQKENI. The CDR3 DNA follows: TGTGCCAGCTCACCGACCGGGGACTATGGCTACACCTTC. Translating it yields CASSPTGDYGYTF.

This clone was counted once. The rearrangement joins TRBV5-1 to TRBJ2-1; D gene uncertain. V was pared by 3 bases and J by 2 bases, with 12 bases between. Germline CDR1 and CDR2: SGHRS and YFSETQ. The CDR3 totals 15 residues. Written as DNA, the CDR3 is TGCGCCAGCAGCTACAGCGCGAATACCTACAATGAGCAGTTCTTC. Protein: CASSYSANTYNEQFF.

The V and J genes are TRBV29-1 and TRBJ1-1, with no clear D. The CDR3 is 13 amino acids. The V gene lost 4 bases and the J gene lost 1 base, with 10 bases spanning the gap. Germline CDR1 is SQVTM and CDR2 is ANQGSEA. The CDR3 is CSVASSRNTEAFF. The CDR3 DNA reads as TGCAGCGTTGCAAGCAGTAGGAACACTGAAGCTTTCTTT.

This clone was detected only once. The rearrangement joins TRBV19 to TRBJ1-3, with TRBD1 as a possible D gene (5 bases). This CDR3 has 16 residues. Germline V gives CDR1 LNHDA, CDR2 SQIVND (reference sequence). V was cut by 7 bases and J by 0 bases, with 16 bases left in between. The CDR3 reads CASTPSGRVSGNTIYF. The CDR3 DNA follows: TGTGCCAGTACTCCGAGTGGCAGGGTCTCTGGAAACACCATATATTTT.

J is TRBJ2-1 and V is TRBV10-3; TRBD2 matches at 9 bases. The CDR3 is made up of 17 amino acids. After removal of 10 bases from V and 1 base from J, the junction contained 14 bases not matched to a gene. Per the germline V gene, CDR1 is ENHRY and CDR2 is SYGVKD. DNA of the CDR3: TGTGCCACCAAATGGGCTAGCGGGAAAGGGTCCTACAATGAGCAGTTCTTC. This sequence encodes CATKWASGKGSYNEQFF.

This clone is labeled medium-sized. The CDR3 DNA is TGTGCCAGCTCAAACGGACTAGCGGGCTCCTACGAGCAGTACTTC. Translation gives CASSNGLAGSYEQYF. The chain joins TRBV18 to TRBJ2-7, with 11 nucleotides matching TRBD2. Losses at the gene ends were 5 bases for V and 0 bases for J; bases not matched to a gene: 3. The CDR3 sequence is 15 residues long. Per the germline V gene, CDR1 is KGHSH and CDR2 is LQKENI. The variable domain in full, completed from reference TRBV18 and TRBJ2-7, reads NAGVMQNPRHLVRRRGQEARLRCSPMKGHSHVYWYRQLPEEGLKFMVYLQKENIIDESGMPKERFSAEFPKEGPSILRIQQVVRGDSAAYFCASSNGLAGSYEQYFGPGTRLTVT.

The chain uses TRBV27 and TRBJ1-2, with 8 bases lining up with TRBD1. The CDR3 runs 15 residues. V lost 2 bases, J lost 3 bases, and 5 bases stayed unmatched. Per germline, CDR1 MNHEY and CDR2 SMNVEV (reference sequence). CDR3 DNA sequence: TGTGCCAGCAGTTTACGTCAGGGGGCACACTATGGCTACACCTTC. Residues: CASSLRQGAHYGYTF.

This clone was seen a few times. The chain has TRBV5-1 and TRBJ2-7; no definite D call. Between the trimmed V and J ends, which lost 2 bases and 5 bases, there was a span of 8 bases. The CDR3 is 12 amino acids. Germline CDR1 reads SGHRS; CDR2 reads YFSETQ. The CDR3 nucleotides read TGCGCCAGCAGCTTCGAACGGAACGAGCAGTACTTC. This encodes CASSFERNEQYF.

The rearrangement uses TRBV5-4 and TRBJ2-7, with TRBD2 as a possible D gene (6 bases). V lost 5 bases and J 3 bases, leaving 12 bases between the germline ends. CDR3 length equals 13 residues. CDR1 is SGHNT and CDR2 is YYREEE in the germline V gene (reference sequence). The CDR3 sequence: CASRNPGDYEQYF. The CDR3 DNA follows: TGTGCCAGCAGGAACCCGGGAGACTACGAGCAGTACTTC.